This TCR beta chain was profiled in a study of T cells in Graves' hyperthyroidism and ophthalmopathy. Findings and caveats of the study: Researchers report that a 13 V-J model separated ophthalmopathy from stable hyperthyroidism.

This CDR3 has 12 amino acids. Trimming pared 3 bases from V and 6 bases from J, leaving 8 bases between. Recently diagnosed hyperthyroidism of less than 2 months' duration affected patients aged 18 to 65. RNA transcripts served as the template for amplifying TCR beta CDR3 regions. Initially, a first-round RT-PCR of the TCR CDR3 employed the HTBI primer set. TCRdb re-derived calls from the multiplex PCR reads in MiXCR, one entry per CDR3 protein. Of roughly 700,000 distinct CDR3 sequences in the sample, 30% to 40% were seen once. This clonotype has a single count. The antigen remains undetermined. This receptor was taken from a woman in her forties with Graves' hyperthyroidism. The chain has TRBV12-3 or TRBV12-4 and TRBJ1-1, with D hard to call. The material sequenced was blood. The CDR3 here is CASSFLVSEAFF. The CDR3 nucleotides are TGTGCCAGCAGTTTCTTGGTTTCTGAAGCTTTCTTT.